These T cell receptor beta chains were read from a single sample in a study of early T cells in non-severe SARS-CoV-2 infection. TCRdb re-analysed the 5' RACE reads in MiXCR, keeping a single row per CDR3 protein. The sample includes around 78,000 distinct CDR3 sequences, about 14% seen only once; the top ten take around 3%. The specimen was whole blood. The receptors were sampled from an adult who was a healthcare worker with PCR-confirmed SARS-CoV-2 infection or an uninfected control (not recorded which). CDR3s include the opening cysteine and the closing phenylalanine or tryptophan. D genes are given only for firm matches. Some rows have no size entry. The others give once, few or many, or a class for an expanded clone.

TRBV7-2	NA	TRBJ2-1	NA	TGTGCCAGCAGCTTAGATGGCAGCCGCAATGAGCAGTTCTTC	CASSLDGSRNEQFF
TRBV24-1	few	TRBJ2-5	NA	TGTGCCACCAGTGAGGATTTGGAGACCCAGTACTTC	CATSEDLETQYF
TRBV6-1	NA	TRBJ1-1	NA	TGTGCCAGCAATACAGGGTTTAGAAACACTGAAGCTTTCTTT	CASNTGFRNTEAFF
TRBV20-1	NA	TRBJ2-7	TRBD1	TGCAGTGCTAGAGATTGGCAGGGGGCCCGACCCTACGAGCAGTACTTC	CSARDWQGARPYEQYF
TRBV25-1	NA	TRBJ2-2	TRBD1	TGTGCCAGCAGTGATTACAGGGGGACAACCGGGGAGCTGTTTTTT	CASSDYRGTTGELFF
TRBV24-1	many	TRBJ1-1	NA	TGTGCCACCAGTGAACGGGACACTGAAGCTTTCTTT	CATSERDTEAFF
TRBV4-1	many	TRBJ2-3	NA	TGCGCCAGCAGCCGGGACGGCCAAAGGTATTTT	CASSRDGQRYF
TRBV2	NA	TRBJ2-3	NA	TGTGCCTGGCGGGAAGGGGCCCCCACAGATACGCAGTATTTT	CAWREGAPTDTQYF
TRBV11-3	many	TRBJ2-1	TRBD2	TGTGCCAGCAACGGACTAGCGGGAGGGTTAGCCCACAATGAGCAGTTCTTC	CASNGLAGGLAHNEQFF
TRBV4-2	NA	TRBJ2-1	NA	TGTGCCAGCAGCCATTCCTCGAACAATGAGCAGTTCTTC	CASSHSSNNEQFF
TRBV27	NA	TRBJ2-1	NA	TGTGCCAGCAGTTCACGGATCTCGAGCTCCTACAATGAGCAGTTCTTC	CASSSRISSSYNEQFF
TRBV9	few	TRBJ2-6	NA	TGTGCCAGCAGCGTAGATGGCCTCAGGGCCAACGTCCTGACTTTC	CASSVDGLRANVLTF
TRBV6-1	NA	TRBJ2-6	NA	TGTGCCAGCAGTGTCAGACGGACCTCTGGGGCCAACGTCCTGACTTTC	CASSVRRTSGANVLTF
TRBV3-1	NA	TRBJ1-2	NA	TGTGCCAGCAGCCAAGAAGGGGACAACTCTAACTATGGCTACACCTTC	CASSQEGDNSNYGYTF
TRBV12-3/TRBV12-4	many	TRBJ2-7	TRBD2	TGTGCCAGCAGTCGGACTAGCGGGGGTTACGAGCAGTACTTC	CASSRTSGGYEQYF
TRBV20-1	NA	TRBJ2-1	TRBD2	TGCAGTGTCCCGACTAGCGGGAGGGCCGGTCACAATGAGCAGTTCTTC	CSVPTSGRAGHNEQFF
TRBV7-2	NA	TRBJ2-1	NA	TGTGCCAGCAGGTTTACGCTAGCGACAACTGCCTACAATGAGCAGTTCTTC	CASRFTLATTAYNEQFF
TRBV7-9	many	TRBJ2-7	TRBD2	TGTGCCAGCAGCTTAGTAGGGGGGACTAGCGGGATCTCCTACGAGCAGTACTTC	CASSLVGGTSGISYEQYF
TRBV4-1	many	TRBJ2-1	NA	TGCGCCAGCAGCCAAATAATAGTTTTGTCGGGCAATGAGCAGTTCTTC	CASSQIIVLSGNEQFF
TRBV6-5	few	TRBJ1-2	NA	TGTGCCAGCAGTGGGGTCGGGGGATCTGATGGCTACACCTTC	CASSGVGGSDGYTF
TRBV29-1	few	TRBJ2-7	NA	TGCAGCGTTGAGGAGACAGAGCAGTACTTC	CSVEETEQYF
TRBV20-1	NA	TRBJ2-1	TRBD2	TGCAGTGCTAGAGCGGTAGCGGGTAACACGAATGAGCAGTTCTTC	CSARAVAGNTNEQFF
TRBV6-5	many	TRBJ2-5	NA	TGTGCCAGCAGCACCCAAGGGGTAGAGACCCAGTACTTC	CASSTQGVETQYF
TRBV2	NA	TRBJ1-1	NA	TGTGCCAGCAGTGAAAATTGGGGGGCTGGGAACACTGAAGCTTTCTTT	CASSENWGAGNTEAFF
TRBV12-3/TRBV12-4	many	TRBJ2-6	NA	TGTGCCAGCAGATTGGCCGAGGGCTCTGGGGCCAACGTCCTGACTTTC	CASRLAEGSGANVLTF
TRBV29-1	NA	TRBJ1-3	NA	TGCAGCGTCGGAGGGCACAGAGACACCATATATTTT	CSVGGHRDTIYF
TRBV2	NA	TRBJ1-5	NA	TGTGCCAGCAGTGGGTTGGCAAACAATCAGCCCCAGCATTTT	CASSGLANNQPQHF
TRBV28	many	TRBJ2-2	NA	TGTGCCAGCGGTCAGCTCAGCACCGGGGAGCTGTTTTTT	CASGQLSTGELFF
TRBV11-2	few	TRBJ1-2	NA	TGTGCCAGCAGCTCCCACGAGAGCGGCTACACCTTC	CASSSHESGYTF
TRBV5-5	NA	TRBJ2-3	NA	TGTGCCAGCAGCTTGGGTTGGGCAGATACGCAGTATTTT	CASSLGWADTQYF
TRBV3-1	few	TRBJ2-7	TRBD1	TGTGCCAGCAGCCAACCGGGACAGAACTACGAGCAGTACTTC	CASSQPGQNYEQYF
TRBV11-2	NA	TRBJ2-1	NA	TGTGCCAGCAGGGAGGGGGGATTCTACAATGAGCAGTTCTTC	CASREGGFYNEQFF
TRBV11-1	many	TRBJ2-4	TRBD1	TGTGCCAGCAGGGCCGGGACAGAAGATTTTTACATTCAGTACTTC	CASRAGTEDFYIQYF
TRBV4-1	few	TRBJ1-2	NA	TGCGCCAGCAGCCAAGAATCGGCAGGGGTGAGCTATGGCTACACCTTC	CASSQESAGVSYGYTF
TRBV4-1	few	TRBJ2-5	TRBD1	TGCGCCAGCAGCCAAGAAGGAAGGGGGCCAGAGACCCAGTACTTC	CASSQEGRGPETQYF
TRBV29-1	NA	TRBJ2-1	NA	TGCAGCGTCGAGCCTGACATCCGGGACTCTCGAAATGAGCAGTTCTTC	CSVEPDIRDSRNEQFF
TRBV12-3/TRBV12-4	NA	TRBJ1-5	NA	TGTGCCAGCAGGAAAGGGCGGGGGCAGCCCCAGCATTTT	CASRKGRGQPQHF
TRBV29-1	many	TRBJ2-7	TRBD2	TGCAGCGTTGTGAGACTAGCGGGAGTCTACGAGCAGTACTTC	CSVVRLAGVYEQYF
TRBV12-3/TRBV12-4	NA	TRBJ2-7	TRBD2	TGTGCCAGCAGTTCAGTCGGCGGGGGAACTTACGAGCAGTACTTC	CASSSVGGGTYEQYF
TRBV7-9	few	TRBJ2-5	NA	TGTGCCAGCTGGCTGGCGGAGACCCAGTACTTC	CASWLAETQYF
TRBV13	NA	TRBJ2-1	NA	TGTGCCAGCAGCCATGGGACAAGCTCCTACAATGAGCAGTTCTTC	CASSHGTSSYNEQFF